There are a few counts of the clone carrying this T cell receptor (beta chain). Its cognate antigen is unknown. This CDR3 comprises 17 residues. Deletions cut 2 bases from V and 0 bases from J, with 13 bases between. Germline values: CDR1 SGHVS, CDR2 FNYEAQ. Unique molecular identifiers were used in preparing the TCRbeta library. TCRdb passed the PCR reads through MiXCR, listing each CDR3 protein once. Of over 90,000 distinct CDR3 sequences in the sample, around 7.8% were seen once. This specimen comes from a study of T-cell reconstitution after alpha-beta-depleted transplantation in children. Study conclusions and caveats: Several patients had high TCRbeta diversity at day 60; it came from surviving recipient T cells and thymic progenitors.

The chain combines TRBV7-6 with TRBJ1-4; no reliable D call. The specimen comprised PBMCs, sampled before TCRalphabeta/CD19-depleted stem cell transplant. The clonotype was recovered from a boy aged 2 to 9 with acute lymphoblastic leukemia, due to receive a stem cell transplant. The DNA of the CDR3 is TGTGCCAGCAGCTTATATTCAGGACCCTCAACTAATGAAAAACTGTTTTTT. Its translation: CASSLYSGPSTNEKLFF.